Below are 14 T cell receptor beta chains sequenced from a single sample in a study of blood T cell repertoires in COVID-19. Generated by immunoSEQ multiplex PCR, the TCRdb table keeps only in-frame clones and is missing some. Found here are 100,000 to 130,000 clones, about four fifths of them singletons; the top ten hold 4% to 5.5%. Sequencing was done on a sample of peripheral blood. The receptors derive from a man aged 65-85 years with acute or convalescent COVID-19.

The rearrangement links TRBV5-1 to TRBJ1-4; D gene uncertain. This CDR3 comprises 14 residues. CDR1 and CDR2 (germline): SGHRS, YFSETQ. V gave up 0 bases and J gave up 0 bases, with 3 bases separating them. CDR3 nucleotide sequence: TGCGCCAGCAGCTTGGCTTCAACTAATGAAAAACTGTTTTTT. Translation: CASSLASTNEKLFF.

The CDR3 DNA is TGCGCCAGCAGCTCCGGGACAGTCACAGATACGCAGTATTTT. This translates into CASSSGTVTDTQYF. The chain carries TRBV5-1 and TRBJ2-3, with 7 bases identical to TRBD1. Germline V gene lookup returns CDR1 SGHRS and CDR2 YFSETQ. This CDR3 contains 14 residues. The V and J ends lost 3 bases and 2 bases, in that order; junction bases with no gene match: 3.

The chain links TRBV5-5 to TRBJ1-1; a weak D match, TRBD1 (5 bases). This CDR3 is 18 amino acids long. The germline V gene has CDR1 SGHKS and CDR2 YYEKEE (reference sequence). V gave up 2 bases and J gave up 3 bases, with 23 bases separating them. The CDR3 bases are TGTGCCAGCAGCTTCCCTGCCGGGACTGTTCGTCGGGACACTGAAGCTTTCTTT. Encoded protein: CASSFPAGTVRRDTEAFF.

The V call is TRBV4-1, the J call TRBJ1-2; the match to TRBD1 covers 10 bases. Germline CDR1 and CDR2: MGHRA and YSYEKL. With V trimmed by 3 bases and J by 2 bases, 12 bases remained unmatched. The CDR3 extends over 18 amino acids. For the CDR3, the DNA is TGCGCCAGCAGCCAGGTTCTCCTAAGGGACAGGGGCAACTATGGCTACACCTTC. Its translation is CASSQVLLRDRGNYGYTF.

This clone was recorded a few times. The chain couples TRBV5-3 to TRBJ1-2; 7 bases align to TRBD1. TRBV5-3 is classed as an ORF, of uncertain function. The CDR3 consists of 14 residues. The junction had 4 bases not matched to a gene; V was cut back by 1 base and J by 4 bases. The CDR3 reads CARSLYRGLYGYTF. CDR3 nucleotide sequence: TGTGCCAGAAGCTTGTACAGGGGCCTCTATGGCTACACCTTC.

This clone was recorded a few times. The rearrangement links TRBV6-5 to TRBJ1-2; 7 nucleotides match TRBD1. The CDR3 covers 13 residues. CDR1 is MNHEY, CDR2 SVGAGI, per germline. J was trimmed by 6 bases and V by 4 bases; bases with no gene match: 5. CDR3 bases: TGTGCCAGCAGTTCCGGGACAGAAAATGGCTACACCTTC. This sequence encodes CASSSGTENGYTF.

CDR3 bases: TGCGCCAGCAGCTTGGCCCCAGGGAGCAATCAGCCCCAGCATTTT. This gives the protein CASSLAPGSNQPQHF. The chain carries TRBV5-1 and TRBJ1-5, with D perhaps TRBD1 (5 bases). The CDR3 has 15 amino acids. Germline V gene sequence: CDR1 SGHRS, CDR2 YFSETQ. The V end was cut by 0 bases, the J end by 1 base, with 8 bases between. Complete variable domain (other parts from reference TRBV5-1 and TRBJ1-5): KAGVTQTPRYLIKTRGQQVTLSCSPISGHRSVSWYQQTPGQGLQFLFEYFSETQRNKGNFPGRFSGRQFSNSRSEMNVSTLELGDSALYLCASSLAPGSNQPQHFGDGTRLSIL.

Here the CDR3 reads CASSSPKGVAQYF. The CDR3 DNA reads TGCGCCAGCAGCTCCCCAAAAGGGGTGGCCCAGTACTTC. The chain couples TRBV5-1 to TRBJ2-5; TRBD1 is a possible D gene (5 bases). Germline values: CDR1 SGHRS, CDR2 YFSETQ. The germline V and J ends were trimmed by 3 bases and 9 bases, with 15 bases remaining between them. There are 13 residues in the CDR3.

The V gene is TRBV7-8, the J gene TRBJ1-6, with TRBD1 identical over 7 bases. The CDR3 extends over 16 amino acids. CDR1 SGHVS and CDR2 FQNEAQ come from the germline V gene. With 0 bases clipped from V and 7 bases from J, the junction kept 6 bases outside the gene matches. The CDR3 spells CASSLAVGGPNSPLHF. CDR3 DNA: TGTGCCAGCAGCTTAGCCGTAGGGGGCCCCAATTCACCCCTCCACTTT.

This clone showed up just once. The genes are TRBV18 and TRBJ2-1; possibly TRBD1 for D (6 bases). V lost 0 bases and J lost 6, with 18 bases in between. The germline V gene has CDR1 KGHSH and CDR2 LQKENI. The CDR3 is made up of 17 amino acids. The CDR3, as DNA: TGTGCCAGCTCACCACCGAGTATGGCAGGGGCAACCAATGAGCAGTTCTTC. Its protein is CASSPPSMAGATNEQFF.

In its sample, this clone was seen many times. The V call is TRBV7-9, the J call TRBJ1-4, with 8 positions matching TRBD1. The CDR3 extends over 16 amino acids. V was pared by 4 bases and J by 0 bases, with 4 bases of the junction left unmatched. Germline CDR1 SEHNR, CDR2 FQNEAQ (reference sequence). CDR3 nucleotide sequence: TGTGCCAGCAGCTCTAGGACAGGGACAACTAATGAAAAACTGTTTTTT. Its translation: CASSSRTGTTNEKLFF.

The chain has TRBV4-1 and TRBJ1-3; no clear D gene. V was clipped by 1 base and J by 2 bases, with 9 bases between them. Germline V CDR1 and CDR2: MGHRA, YSYEKL. The CDR3 totals 15 residues. The CDR3 nucleotides are TGCGCCAGCAGCCAAGGAGAAGTTCCTGGAAACACCATATATTTT. This codes for CASSQGEVPGNTIYF.

This clone was recorded a few times. The chain recombines TRBV5-1 with TRBJ2-3; D is unclear. The CDR3 totals 15 residues. V was trimmed by 7 bases and J by 6 bases, leaving 21 bases between them. The germline gives CDR1 SGHRS, CDR2 YFSETQ. The CDR3 nucleotides are TGCGCCAGCCGTCTGGTGGTGGCGGAATCGGATACGCAGTATTTT. Protein product: CASRLVVAESDTQYF.

This clone occurred once. The chain has TRBV19 and TRBJ2-3; D gene unclear. Trimming removed 4 bases at V and 0 bases at J, with 8 bases between. The germline gives CDR1 LNHDA, CDR2 SQIVND (reference sequence). CDR3 length: 14 residues. This CDR3 reads CASSNSSSTDTQYF. CDR3 coding DNA: TGTGCCAGTAGTAACAGTTCTAGCACAGATACGCAGTATTTT.